The T cell receptor (beta chain) under discussion was sequenced for a study of cytomegalovirus exposure and HLA in healthy donors. Study context: A data release that came early held roughly 90 million unique TCRs from HLA-typed donors. Study-wide results and caveats: A later analysis showed that HLA-associated TCR beta chains had undergone more clonal expansion than equally common others. Cytomegalovirus-associated TCR beta chains were listed, numbering 164. Specificity for CMV antigens was confirmed in vitro for a few of the CMV-associated chains.

PCR employed 60 Vbeta and 13 Jbeta primers. Some clones are missing from TCRdb's copy, which holds only in-frame ones; the method was immunoSEQ multiplex PCR. The sample consists of roughly 140,000 clones, approximately 82% of them appearing once. Remarks on this clone: The antigen remains undetermined.

Between the trimmed V and J ends, which lost 2 bases and 4 bases, there was a span of 14 bases. Germline loops: CDR1 SGHTA, CDR2 FQGNSA. The CDR3 runs to 16 residues. This clonotype was obtained from a woman in her fifties or sixties in good health and CMV-seropositive. The chain carries TRBV7-2 and TRBJ2-2, with D perhaps matching TRBD1 (6 bases). The sequenced sample consisted of PBMCs. The CDR3: CASSLYGTPFTGELFF. CDR3 bases: TGTGCCAGCAGCTTATACGGGACACCTTTCACCGGGGAGCTGTTTTTT.